The 29 T cell receptor beta chains presented below share a single source sample, sequenced in a study of cytomegalovirus exposure and HLA in healthy donors. The PCR ran on 60 Vbeta and 13 Jbeta primers. TCRdb keeps only in-frame clones here, not all; method: immunoSEQ multiplex PCR. The data contain 120,000 to 150,000 clones, approximately 84% of them singletons. Input material: PBMCs. The receptors were sampled from a woman between 40 and 55 years old in good health and CMV-seronegative.

The rearrangement uses TRBV15 and TRBJ2-7; D is perhaps TRBD2 (5 bases). Germline V lookup: CDR1 LNHNV, CDR2 YYDKDF (reference sequence). The CDR3 has 13 residues. V gave up 3 bases and J gave up 3 bases, with 9 bases separating them. The CDR3 nucleotides are TGTGCCACCAGCAGGGACTGGAGCTACGAGCAGTACTTC. As protein: CATSRDWSYEQYF.

The CDR3 DNA reads as TGTGCCATCAGTGAGCAGGGTAATAATTCACCCCTCCACTTT. Its protein is CAISEQGNNSPLHF. This rearrangement joins TRBV10-3 to TRBJ1-6; a weak D match, TRBD1 (5 bases). Trimming pared 2 bases from V and 5 bases from J, leaving 7 bases between. Germline-derived CDR1 and CDR2 are ENHRY and SYGVKD. The CDR3 spans 14 residues.

The rearrangement joins TRBV28 to TRBJ1-2; TRBD1 aligns across 10 bases. Germline CDR1 MDHEN, CDR2 SYDVKM. Trimming cost V 3 bases and J 13 bases; bases outside gene matches: 5. CDR3 length: 12 amino acids. The CDR3, as DNA: TGTGCCAGCAGTTTCGACAGGGGGCGTCGCACCTTC. Protein product: CASSFDRGRRTF.

V gene TRBV27 combines with J gene TRBJ2-3; weak D call: TRBD2 (5 bases). Per germline, CDR1 MNHEY and CDR2 SMNVEV (reference sequence). CDR3 length equals 18 residues. V lost 2 bases and J lost 1, with 19 bases in between. DNA of the CDR3: TGTGCCAGCAGTTTAACCCCCTCCTGGGGTAGCGGCACAGATACGCAGTATTTT. The encoded protein is CASSLTPSWGSGTDTQYF.

The rearrangement joins TRBV6-6 to TRBJ2-1; weak D call: TRBD2 (5 bases). The V gene lost 4 bases and the J gene lost 6 bases, with 7 bases spanning the gap. The CDR3 has 12 residues. Germline-derived CDR1 and CDR2 are MNHNY and SVGAGI (reference sequence). The CDR3 region has the DNA TGTGCCAGCAGTTTCGGGGTCAATGAGCAGTTCTTC. Residues: CASSFGVNEQFF.

This clone was counted between two and nine times. The rearrangement joins TRBV27 to TRBJ2-5, with D possibly being TRBD2 (6 bases). V dropped 2 bases and J dropped 9 bases, with 19 bases sitting between them. The germline V gene has CDR1 MNHEY and CDR2 SMNVEV (reference sequence). The CDR3 sequence is 15 residues long. The CDR3 sequence: CASSLVGSGVRAQYF. The CDR3 nucleotides are TGTGCCAGCAGTTTAGTCGGGTCGGGAGTTCGGGCCCAGTACTTC.

The chain combines TRBV7-9 with TRBJ1-5; D uncertain. Germline V gene sequence: CDR1 SEHNR, CDR2 FQNEAQ (reference sequence). The CDR3 length is 14 residues. The V and J ends lost 2 bases and 7 bases respectively, with 12 bases between them. This CDR3 is CASSLKGAEQPQHF. CDR3 sequence (DNA): TGTGCCAGCAGCTTAAAAGGAGCGGAACAGCCCCAGCATTTT.

The rearrangement uses TRBV7-6 and TRBJ2-7, with D possibly being TRBD2 (6 bases). Germline V lookup: CDR1 SGHVS, CDR2 FNYEAQ. This CDR3 has 15 residues. Trimming took 1 base from V and 3 from J, leaving 13 bases between them. CDR3 in DNA: TGTGCCAGCAGCTTAGGCGGGACCCAGCACTACGAGCAGTACTTC. This encodes CASSLGGTQHYEQYF.

The chain has TRBV5-1 and TRBJ2-5; 9 nucleotides line up with TRBD2. This CDR3 is 16 amino acids long. V lost 3 bases and J lost 5; bases outside the gene matches: 11. Germline CDR1 is SGHRS and CDR2 is YFSETQ. CDR3 DNA: TGCGCCAGCAGCTCACTGGGGCGGGAGGGAATTGAGACCCAGTACTTC. Encoded protein: CASSSLGREGIETQYF.

The V and J genes are TRBV11-2 and TRBJ2-1, with a weak D call TRBD2 (6 bases). The CDR3 runs 15 residues. Germline CDR1 is SGHAT and CDR2 is FQNNGV. The CDR3: CASAYGTDSYNEQFF. The CDR3 coding sequence is TGTGCTTCAGCTTACGGGACTGACTCCTACAATGAGCAGTTCTTC.

The chain links TRBV4-3 to TRBJ2-2; possible D gene TRBD1, 6 bases. Looked up from germline, CDR1 is LGHNA and CDR2 is YSLEER. The CDR3 is 16 amino acids. V was trimmed by 6 bases and J by 1 base, leaving 15 bases between them. This chain's CDR3 is CASRGTGKLNTGELFF. The CDR3 coding sequence is TGCGCCAGCAGAGGTACAGGGAAGTTGAACACCGGGGAGCTGTTTTTT.

The V gene is TRBV19, the J gene TRBJ2-1; tentative D call: TRBD2 (5 bases). V was shortened by 3 bases and J by 5 bases, with 23 bases between the two germline ends. CDR3 length equals 18 residues. Germline assignment: CDR1 LNHDA and CDR2 SQIVND (reference sequence). The CDR3 sequence is CASSIPDWGVVGNNEQFF. The CDR3 region has the DNA TGTGCCAGTAGTATTCCCGATTGGGGAGTCGTGGGGAACAATGAGCAGTTCTTC.

This chain connects TRBV28 to TRBJ1-2; 7 bases line up with TRBD1. The CDR3 has 13 amino acids. Germline assignment: CDR1 MDHEN and CDR2 SYDVKM. Trimming removed 7 bases from V and 3 bases from J; junction bases left unmatched: 5. The CDR3 loop is CASNVGTDYGYTF. CDR3 bases: TGTGCCAGCAACGTGGGGACAGACTATGGCTACACCTTC.

DNA of the CDR3: TGTGCCAGCAGCTTAAGCACTATAAACAATGAGCAGTTCTTC. It encodes CASSLSTINNEQFF. The chain uses TRBV11-2 and TRBJ2-1, with no clear D. The ends were cut back, 2 bases at V and 5 bases at J, with 10 bases in the middle. Looked up from germline, CDR1 is SGHAT and CDR2 is FQNNGV. The CDR3 spans 14 residues. The whole variable domain, filled in from reference TRBV11-2 and TRBJ2-1, reads EAGVAQSPRYKIIEKRQSVAFWCNPISGHATLYWYQQILGQGPKLLIQFQNNGVVDDSQLPKDRFSAERLKGVDSTLKIQPAKLEDSAVYLCASSLSTINNEQFFGPGTRLTVL.

The chain couples TRBV10-3 to TRBJ1-1; D is unresolved. Germline V gene lookup returns CDR1 ENHRY and CDR2 SYGVKD. V shed 4 bases and J shed 4 bases, with 13 bases lying between them. The CDR3 loop spans 14 amino acids. Here the CDR3 DNA reads TGTGCCATCAGTGGGCCTACGGGGAGCACTGAAGCTTTCTTT. Translation: CAISGPTGSTEAFF.

The V gene is TRBV18, the J gene TRBJ2-5; the match to TRBD1 covers 8 bases. Germline CDR1 KGHSH, CDR2 LQKENI. After removal of 0 bases from V and 1 base from J, the junction contained 22 bases not matched to a gene. CDR3 length: 22 amino acids. The CDR3 coding sequence is TGTGCCAGCTCACCACCCTTGCATGTAGGCAGGGGGCTTTCAAGGGGCCAAGAGACCCAGTACTTC. This translates into CASSPPLHVGRGLSRGQETQYF.

The chain combines TRBV28 with TRBJ1-5; the D gene is possibly TRBD1 (5 bases). The germline V gene has CDR1 MDHEN and CDR2 SYDVKM. V lost 1 base, J lost 6 bases, and 10 bases lay in between. The CDR3 length is 14 residues. CDR3 sequence: CASSLSREAQPQHF. The CDR3 DNA is TGTGCCAGCAGTTTATCCAGGGAGGCTCAGCCCCAGCATTTT.

This rearrangement joins TRBV2 to TRBJ2-4; 12 bases line up with TRBD2. V was pared by 6 bases and J by 6 bases, with 12 bases of the junction left unmatched. The CDR3 covers 17 residues. The germline V gene encodes CDR1 SNHLY and CDR2 FYNNEI. CDR3 coding DNA: TGTGCCAGCAGGCGTCTAGCGGGAGGGCCAGGGTTAAACATTCAGTACTTC. Encoded protein: CASRRLAGGPGLNIQYF.

This clone came up a few times. This sequence joins TRBV7-6 and TRBJ2-1; TRBD1 agrees at 7 bases. The germline V gene encodes CDR1 SGHVS and CDR2 FNYEAQ. V lost 7 bases, J lost 3 bases, and 6 bases stayed unmatched. The CDR3 extends over 14 amino acids. CDR3 loop: CASTRDSNYNEQFF. DNA for the CDR3: TGTGCCAGCACCCGGGACAGCAACTACAATGAGCAGTTCTTC.

The chain combines TRBV15 with TRBJ1-1; D unclear. Trimming left V 0 bases short and J 7 bases short, with 9 bases between. CDR3 length: 13 amino acids. The germline gives CDR1 LNHNV, CDR2 YYDKDF (reference sequence). The CDR3 reads CATSRERRSEAFF. CDR3 DNA sequence: TGTGCCACCAGCAGAGAGCGGAGGAGTGAAGCTTTCTTT.

The rearrangement uses TRBV4-2 and TRBJ2-1, with 7 bases that match TRBD1. The length of the CDR3 is 15 residues. The germline V gene encodes CDR1 LGHNA and CDR2 YNFKEQ. With 4 bases clipped from V and 0 bases from J, the junction kept 3 bases outside the gene matches. The CDR3 DNA follows: TGTGCCAGCAGCCCGACAGGGAGCTCCTACAATGAGCAGTTCTTC. This codes for CASSPTGSSYNEQFF.

The chain is built from TRBV13 and TRBJ2-7, with 7 positions matching TRBD2. Germline-derived CDR1 and CDR2 are PRHDT and FYEKMQ (reference sequence). The V gene end was trimmed by 5 bases and the J gene end by 4 bases; junction bases not matched to a gene: 8. This CDR3 has 14 amino acids. Here the CDR3 DNA reads TGTGCCAGCAGCCACTCTAGCGGTAGATACGAGCAGTACTTC. Translation gives CASSHSSGRYEQYF.

This chain connects TRBV29-1 to TRBJ2-3, with 9 bases aligning to TRBD1. Germline loops: CDR1 SQVTM, CDR2 ANQGSEA. V lost 7 bases, J lost 1 base, and 6 bases stayed unmatched. CDR3 length equals 14 residues. The CDR3 DNA follows: TGCAGCGACCTGGGGGACAGGGGCACAGATACGCAGTATTTT. It encodes CSDLGDRGTDTQYF.

The chain recombines TRBV25-1 with TRBJ2-5; the match to TRBD1 covers 7 bases. The CDR3 has 15 amino acids. V dropped 1 base and J dropped 6; count of bases not matched to a gene: 8. Germline CDR1 is MGHDK and CDR2 is SYGVNS. In DNA form, the CDR3 reads TGTGCCAGCAGTGAATTAGGGGACAGTGGGAAGACCCAGTACTTC. It yields the protein CASSELGDSGKTQYF. The full variable domain, with the rest looked up from reference TRBV25-1 and TRBJ2-5, is EADIYQTPRYLVIGTGKKITLECSQTMGHDKMYWYQQDPGMELHLIHYSYGVNSTEKGDLSSESTVSRIRTEHFPLTLESARPSHTSQYLCASSELGDSGKTQYFGPGTRLLVL.

The chain carries TRBV6-6 and TRBJ1-1; 7 nucleotides match TRBD1. Germline V CDR1 and CDR2: MNHNY, SVGAGI (reference sequence). The CDR3 runs to 13 residues. The V segment lost 7 bases and the J segment 4 bases; nucleotides outside the gene matches: 6. Here the CDR3 DNA reads TGTGCCAGCACCCAGCAGGGGGGCACTGAAGCTTTCTTT. It is translated as CASTQQGGTEAFF.

This rearrangement joins TRBV4-2 to TRBJ2-1, with D perhaps matching TRBD1 (5 bases). The CDR3 runs 15 residues. V dropped 5 bases and J dropped 0 bases, with 11 bases sitting between them. Germline lookup yields CDR1 LGHNA and CDR2 YNFKEQ. The CDR3 reads CASSSSGSSYNEQFF. The CDR3 bases are TGTGCCAGCAGCTCTTCAGGGTCCTCCTACAATGAGCAGTTCTTC.

The gene calls are TRBV18 and TRBJ2-5; 7 bases agree with TRBD2. CDR1 and CDR2 from the germline V gene are KGHSH and LQKENI. J gave up 4 bases and V 6 bases, and 8 bases lay outside the gene matches. This CDR3 has 14 residues. The CDR3 sequence: CASSPASGGETQYF. The CDR3 DNA reads TGTGCCAGCTCCCCGGCTAGCGGAGGAGAGACCCAGTACTTC.

J is TRBJ2-3 and V is TRBV19, with a tentative D call TRBD1 (5 bases). CDR3 length: 15 residues. The germline V and J ends were trimmed by 6 bases and 1 base, with 14 bases remaining between them. Germline CDR1 LNHDA, CDR2 SQIVND (reference sequence). The CDR3 region is CASRTRVAGTDTQYF. The CDR3 DNA follows: TGTGCCAGTAGGACCAGGGTGGCCGGCACAGATACGCAGTATTTT.

This clone was seen only a few times. The chain combines TRBV5-1 with TRBJ1-1; 7 nucleotides agree with TRBD1. Trimming cost V 6 bases and J 5 bases; bases outside gene matches: 10. CDR1 is SGHRS and CDR2 is YFSETQ in the germline V gene. There are 14 residues in the CDR3. The CDR3 DNA reads TGCGCCAGCACCCCGACAGGGATGTTAACTGAAGCTTTCTTT. Translation: CASTPTGMLTEAFF.